This is a list of T cell receptor beta chains from one sample in a study of OX40 agonist ivuxolimab in advanced cancers. The data were produced by immunoSEQ multiplex PCR, yet TCRdb's version contains in-frame clones alone and is incomplete. Here the sample spans about 64,000 clones, approximately 86% being singletons. The sequencing here drew on CD4+ or CD8+ T cells sorted from blood, taken in a trial of the OX40 agonist ivuxolimab. The receptors here all came from an adult with an advanced solid tumor such as melanoma, head and neck, liver or kidney cancer. The CDR3 runs from the conserved cysteine through the conserved F or W. The D gene is left open where the match is weak. A clone size is listed for some rows: how often the clone was seen (once, few, many), or a class if it is expanded.

DNA,CDR3,V,J,size,D
TGTGCCAGCAGGTTGGGGGGGCTACGAGAAAAACTGTTTTTT,CASRLGGLREKLFF,TRBV27,TRBJ1-4,NA,NA
TGTGCCAGCAGTGAACGGGGGATGGAGCCAGATACGCAGTATTTT,CASSERGMEPDTQYF,TRBV25-1,TRBJ2-3,NA,NA
TGTGCCAGCAGTTTAGCGGGAGGGCCTTGGGAGACCCAGTACTTC,CASSLAGGPWETQYF,TRBV2,TRBJ2-5,NA,TRBD2
TGTGCCAGCAGCTTAGTAGGGGGCTCTAATGAAAAACTGTTTTTT,CASSLVGGSNEKLFF,TRBV7-2,TRBJ1-4,NA,TRBD1
TGTGCCAGCAGTTACTCGACGGGGAATGAAAAACTGTTTTTT,CASSYSTGNEKLFF,TRBV6-5,TRBJ1-4,NA,NA
TGTGCCAGCAGCTTACTAGCGGAGTCCCTCAAAAACATTCAGTACTTC,CASSLLAESLKNIQYF,TRBV7-8,TRBJ2-4,NA,TRBD2
TGCGCCAGCAGCCAACCACTCAGGACAGGCAACAATGAGCAGTTCTTC,CASSQPLRTGNNEQFF,TRBV4-1,TRBJ2-1,NA,TRBD1
TGTGCCAGTAGTTGGGGGACCTATGGCTACACCTTC,CASSWGTYGYTF,TRBV19,TRBJ1-2,NA,NA
TGCGCCAGCAGCTTGGATTTTACAGGGGGCGGCTATGGCTACACCTTC,CASSLDFTGGGYGYTF,TRBV5-1,TRBJ1-2,NA,TRBD1
TGTGCCTGGAGTCGATTGGGGGGCACAGATACGCAGTATTTT,CAWSRLGGTDTQYF,TRBV30,TRBJ2-3,once,NA
TGTGCCAGCAGTTATGGTGGGGTGAACACTGAAGCTTTCTTT,CASSYGGVNTEAFF,TRBV6-6,TRBJ1-1,once,NA
TGTGCCAGCAGTGCCGGGACAGGGATAAACGAGCAGTACTTC,CASSAGTGINEQYF,TRBV2,TRBJ2-7,once,TRBD1
TGTGCCAGCAGCGCGGACTTCTACAATGAGCAGTTCTTC,CASSADFYNEQFF,TRBV7-8,TRBJ2-1,NA,NA
TGTGCCAGCAGTCGGCAGAATCAGCCCCAGCATTTT,CASSRQNQPQHF,TRBV2,TRBJ1-5,NA,NA
TGCAGCGTTGATAGGGGGGGCTACAATGAGCAGTTCTTC,CSVDRGGYNEQFF,TRBV29-1,TRBJ2-1,NA,NA